The subject of this entry is one TCR beta chain. V gave up 3 bases and J gave up 4 bases, with 12 bases separating them. The CDR3 spans 14 residues. The germline CDR1 and CDR2 sequences are LGHNA and YSLEER. The sample is drawn from a study of blood T cell repertoires in COVID-19. The wider study: T cells, B-cell-depleted T cells, or PBMCs provided the cDNA or gDNA that served as material.

Clones were sequenced by immunoSEQ multiplex PCR, and TCRdb holds only the in-frame ones, with some missing. The sample includes hundreds of thousands of clones, around 91% seen only once; the top ten take roughly 3%. The chain has TRBV4-3 and TRBJ1-2, with D perhaps matching TRBD1 (5 bases). The receptor comes from a woman aged 18-29 years who had recovered from COVID-19. Sequenced sample: peripheral blood. CDR3 loop: CASSQWTTTYGYTF. The CDR3, as DNA: TGCGCCAGCAGCCAGTGGACAACCACCTATGGCTACACCTTC.